This T cell receptor beta chain came from a study of CD8 T cells in ankylosing spondylitis. The ends were cut back, 5 bases at V and 2 bases at J, with 12 bases in the middle. Germline lookup yields CDR1 MNHEY and CDR2 SMNVEV (reference sequence). CDR3 length: 14 residues. Using its own MiXCR run on the 5' RACE reads, TCRdb lists one record per CDR3 protein. The data show 150,000 to 200,000 distinct CDR3 sequences, approximately 16% seen once. This receptor was obtained from a male donor with ankylosing spondylitis or in good health (not recorded which). Material: blood, either unsorted or a sorted T cell fraction (not recorded which). This chain joins TRBV27 and TRBJ1-2; no reliable D call. DNA for the CDR3: TGTGCCAGCAGTCCTATTAACCTGAACTATGGCTACACCTTC. This sequence encodes CASSPINLNYGYTF.